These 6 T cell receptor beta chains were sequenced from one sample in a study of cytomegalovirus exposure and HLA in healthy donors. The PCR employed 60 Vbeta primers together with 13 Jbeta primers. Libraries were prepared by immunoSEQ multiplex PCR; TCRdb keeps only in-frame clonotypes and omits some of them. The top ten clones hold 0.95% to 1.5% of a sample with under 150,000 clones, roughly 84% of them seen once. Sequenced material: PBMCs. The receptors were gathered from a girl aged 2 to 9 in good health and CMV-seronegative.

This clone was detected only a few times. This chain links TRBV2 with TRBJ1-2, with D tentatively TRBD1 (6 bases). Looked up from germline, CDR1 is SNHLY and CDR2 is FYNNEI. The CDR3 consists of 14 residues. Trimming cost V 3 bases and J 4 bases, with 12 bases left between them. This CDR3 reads CASSEGRGTYGYTF. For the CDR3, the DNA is TGTGCCAGCAGTGAGGGCAGGGGAACCTATGGCTACACCTTC.

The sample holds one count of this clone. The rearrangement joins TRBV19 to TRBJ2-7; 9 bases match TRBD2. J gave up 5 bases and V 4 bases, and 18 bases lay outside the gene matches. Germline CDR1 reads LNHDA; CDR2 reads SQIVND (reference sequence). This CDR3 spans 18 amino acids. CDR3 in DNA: TGTGCCAGTAGTACACTTCCAAAAATTAGCGGGAGTGGCGACGAGCAGTACTTC. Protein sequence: CASSTLPKISGSGDEQYF.

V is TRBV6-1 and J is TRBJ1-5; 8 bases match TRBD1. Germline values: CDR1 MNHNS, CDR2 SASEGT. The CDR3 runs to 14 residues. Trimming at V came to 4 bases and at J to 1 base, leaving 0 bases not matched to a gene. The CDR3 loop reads CASSGDRSNQPQHF. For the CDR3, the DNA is TGTGCCAGCAGTGGGGACAGGAGCAATCAGCCCCAGCATTTT.

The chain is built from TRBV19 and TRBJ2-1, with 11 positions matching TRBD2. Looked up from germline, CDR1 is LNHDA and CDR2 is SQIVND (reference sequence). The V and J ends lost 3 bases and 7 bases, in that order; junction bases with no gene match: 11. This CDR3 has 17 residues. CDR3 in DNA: TGTGCCAGTAGTATCTTCGATAGCGGGAGGGCCAGTAATGAGCAGTTCTTC. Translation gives CASSIFDSGRASNEQFF.

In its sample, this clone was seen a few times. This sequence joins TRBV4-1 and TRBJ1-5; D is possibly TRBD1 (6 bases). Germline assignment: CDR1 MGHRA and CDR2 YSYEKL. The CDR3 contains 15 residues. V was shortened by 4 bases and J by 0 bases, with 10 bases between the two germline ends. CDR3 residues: CASSPTGYSNQPQHF. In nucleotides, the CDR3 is TGCGCCAGCAGCCCCACAGGGTATAGCAATCAGCCCCAGCATTTT.

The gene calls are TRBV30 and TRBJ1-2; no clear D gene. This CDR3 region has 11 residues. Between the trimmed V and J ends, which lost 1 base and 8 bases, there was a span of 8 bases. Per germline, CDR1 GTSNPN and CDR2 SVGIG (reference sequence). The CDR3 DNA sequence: TGTGCCTGGAGTGCGCGGATAGGCTACACCTTC. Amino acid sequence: CAWSARIGYTF.